This T cell receptor (beta chain) was profiled in a study of T cells expressing NK-cell markers. TCRdb reanalyzed the 5' RACE reads and collapses them to one entry per CDR3 protein, without DNA. The sample table sets out 450,000 to 600,000 distinct CDR3 sequences. Germline V CDR1 and CDR2: DFQATT, SNEGSKA (reference sequence). This CDR3 contains 15 residues. The sequenced sample consisted of blood T cells: a sorted CD56 or NKG2C T cell subset, CD4+ or CD8+ T cells, or bulk PBMC T cells (not recorded which). The J gene is TRBJ1-1, the V gene TRBV20-1; with no DNA, the TCRdb D assignment of TRBD1 cannot be verified. The sequence was collected from a man aged 18 to 35 in good health. CDR3 sequence reads: CSARGTGYGSTEAFF.